This T cell receptor beta chain was identified in a study of blood T cell repertoires in COVID-19. Original processing notes: By means of reference gene primer amplification, nucleated cell counts were estimated. Using immunoSEQ multiplex PCR, the repertoire was profiled, and TCRdb retains in-frame clones only, with some absent. The DNA gave D and trimming, while V, J and clone size come from that table. The sample comprises roughly 250,000 clones, 70% to 90% of which are singletons, and about 4.3% rests with the top ten. This clonotype was obtained from a woman younger than 45 who had recovered from COVID-19. Sequenced material: PBMCs or T cells enriched from blood (not recorded which).

CDR3 sequence (DNA): TGCGCCAGCAGGCTAACAGGGGGAAACACTGAAGCTTTCTTT. Protein: CASRLTGGNTEAFF. The chain recombines TRBV10-2 with TRBJ1-1; 8 bases map to TRBD1. CDR3 size: 14 residues. The V and J ends lost 6 bases and 2 bases, in that order; junction bases with no gene match: 5. The germline V gene has CDR1 WSHSY and CDR2 SAAADI.